This record concerns one T cell receptor beta chain sequence. The data derive from a study of vaccination and CD4 T cells after COVID-19. Each CDR3 protein is one row after TCRdb ran MiXCR on the PCR reads. The sample lists approximately 19,000 distinct CDR3 sequences, around 62% seen once, with about 0.94% in the top ten. The V end was cut by 2 bases, the J end by 7 bases, with 14 bases between. In germline, CDR1 is LNHNV, CDR2 YYDKDF (reference sequence). The CDR3 length is 15 residues. The V and J genes are TRBV15 and TRBJ2-2; a weak D match, TRBD1 (5 bases). The receptor was isolated from a human donor who had recovered from COVID-19. The sequencing here drew on CD4+ T cells from blood, taken before SARS-CoV-2 vaccination. The CDR3 is CATSRNRRPGGELFF. CDR3 in DNA: TGTGCCACCAGCAGAAACAGGAGACCCGGCGGGGAGCTGTTTTTT.